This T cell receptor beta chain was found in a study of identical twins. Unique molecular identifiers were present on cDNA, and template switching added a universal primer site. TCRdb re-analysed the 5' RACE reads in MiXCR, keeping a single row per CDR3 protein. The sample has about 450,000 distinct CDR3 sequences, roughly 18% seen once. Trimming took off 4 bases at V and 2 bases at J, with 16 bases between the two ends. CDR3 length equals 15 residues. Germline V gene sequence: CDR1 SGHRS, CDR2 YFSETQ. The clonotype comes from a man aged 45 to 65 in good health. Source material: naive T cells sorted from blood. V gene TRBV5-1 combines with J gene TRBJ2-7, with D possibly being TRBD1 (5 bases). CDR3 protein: CASSTTGGATYEQYF. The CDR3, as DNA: TGCGCCAGCAGCACAACAGGTGGGGCCACCTACGAGCAGTACTTC.